The 12 T cell receptor beta chains below come from one sample, sequenced in a study of T cell repertoires in cytomegalovirus infection. TCRdb reanalysed the reads using MiXCR and keeps one entry per CDR3 protein. The sample has 300,000 or so distinct CDR3 sequences, 25% seen once. Sequencing was performed on PBMCs. The receptors originated from a human donor in good health (CMV status not recorded). Some clones in this sample may be carry-over from other donors' samples.

The rearrangement joins TRBV7-2 to TRBJ2-1; the D gene could be TRBD1 or TRBD2 (5 bases each). The CDR3 totals 12 residues. Per the germline V gene, CDR1 is SGHTA and CDR2 is FQGNSA. Trimming pared 4 bases from V and 10 bases from J, leaving 11 bases between. The CDR3 sequence is CASSSFGGEQFF. The CDR3 coding sequence is TGTGCCAGCAGCTCGTTTGGGGGAGAGCAGTTCTTC. The whole variable domain, filled in from reference TRBV7-2 and TRBJ2-1, reads GAGVSQSPSNKVTEKGKDVELRCDPISGHTALYWYRQSLGQGLEFLIYFQGNSAPDKSGLPSDRFSAERTGGSVSTLTIQRTQQEDSAVYLCASSSFGGEQFFGPGTRLTVL.

This clonotype was seen at least ten times. The V call is TRBV7-2, the J call TRBJ1-1, with D tentatively TRBD1 (5 bases). Germline CDR1 reads SGHTA; CDR2 reads FQGNSA. Between the trimmed V and J ends, which lost 3 bases and 4 bases, there was a span of 21 bases. The CDR3 spans 17 residues. CDR3 bases: TGTGCCAGCAGCTTTCTTCGGGGGACGTGGCGGACCACTGAAGCTTTCTTT. Translation: CASSFLRGTWRTTEAFF.

The chain has TRBV19 and TRBJ2-7, with D possibly TRBD2 on 5 matching bases. CDR1 is LNHDA and CDR2 is SQIVND in the germline V gene (reference sequence). The CDR3 is 14 residues long. V lost 4 bases and J lost 6, with 16 bases in between. The CDR3 DNA reads as TGTGCCAGTAGTACTCGGGTTGAGGGCGGCGAGCAGTACTTC. Amino acids: CASSTRVEGGEQYF. The entire variable domain, with the rest obtained from reference TRBV19 and TRBJ2-7, is as follows: DGGITQSPKYLFRKEGQNVTLSCEQNLNHDAMYWYRQDPGQGLRLIYYSQIVNDFQKGDIAEGYSVSREKKESFPLTVTSAQKNPTAFYLCASSTRVEGGEQYFGPGTRLTVT.

This chain connects TRBV27 to TRBJ1-2, with a possible D match to TRBD1 (5 bases). V lost 5 bases to trimming and J lost 3 bases, with 16 bases between them. The germline gives CDR1 MNHEY, CDR2 SMNVEV (reference sequence). The CDR3 extends over 15 amino acids. CDR3 region: CASSPLLRGDYGYTF. CDR3 coding DNA: TGTGCCAGCAGTCCGCTCTTAAGAGGGGACTATGGCTACACCTTC.

The table lists this clonotype with many counts. J is TRBJ2-5 and V is TRBV7-2; no clear D. The CDR3 length is 13 residues. In germline, CDR1 is SGHTA, CDR2 FQGNSA. Trimming left V 5 bases short and J 0 bases short, with 7 bases between. DNA for the CDR3: TGTGCCAGCAGCGAGCAGTACCAAGAGACCCAGTACTTC. Translated, it gives CASSEQYQETQYF.

This clonotype has more than one count but fewer than ten. The chain links TRBV12-3 or TRBV12-4 to TRBJ2-1; D could derive from TRBD1 or TRBD2 (5 bases each). The V end lost 8 bases, the J end lost 8 bases, and 16 bases lay between the germline ends. The CDR3 contains 13 residues. DNA of the CDR3: TGTGCCAGCGCGTTGGGGATGGGGGATGAGCAGTTCTTC. This gives the protein CASALGMGDEQFF.

Concerning this clonotype itself: An end of the junction differs from the germline gene, which may be a read error. V usage is TRBV19 and J usage is TRBJ2-1, with D unclear. This CDR3 comprises 11 residues. CDR1 and CDR2 from the germline V gene are LNHDA and SQIVND (reference sequence). CDR3 DNA: TGTGCCAGTAGTTCCTTCAATGAGCAGTTCTTC. Residues: CASSSFNEQFF.

The V gene is TRBV19, the J gene TRBJ2-1, with TRBD2 matching 9 bases. The trim removed 7 bases at V and 8 bases at J, leaving 12 bases unmatched. Germline-derived CDR1 and CDR2 are LNHDA and SQIVND (reference sequence). This CDR3 is 15 amino acids long. The CDR3 DNA follows: TGTGCCAGTAAGACGGGGCTAGCGGGATCAGATGAGCAGTTCTTC. Translating gives CASKTGLAGSDEQFF.

This clonotype was counted a few times. The CDR3 spells CASSLDRPALANTGELFF. The DNA for the CDR3 is TGTGCCAGCAGCTTAGACCGGCCGGCCTTAGCGAACACCGGGGAGCTGTTTTTT. The chain joins TRBV7-2 to TRBJ2-2; D gene uncertain. CDR1 is SGHTA, CDR2 FQGNSA, per germline. Trimming removed 1 base at V and 0 bases at J, with 15 bases between. The CDR3 length is 18 residues. The variable domain in full, completed from reference TRBV7-2 and TRBJ2-2, reads GAGVSQSPSNKVTEKGKDVELRCDPISGHTALYWYRQSLGQGLEFLIYFQGNSAPDKSGLPSDRFSAERTGGSVSTLTIQRTQQEDSAVYLCASSLDRPALANTGELFFGEGSRLTVL.

CDR3: CASSFMGGRGNEQYF. In nucleotides, the CDR3 is TGTGCCAGCAGCTTTATGGGCGGGAGGGGCAACGAGCAGTACTTC. This chain links TRBV7-8 with TRBJ2-7; 9 bases match TRBD2. V was pared by 3 bases and J by 5 bases, with 8 bases of the junction left unmatched. Germline V gene data show CDR1 as SGHVS and CDR2 as FQNEAQ. CDR3 length: 15 amino acids. The complete variable domain, with remaining parts taken from reference TRBV7-8 and TRBJ2-7, reads GAGVSQSPRYKVAKRGQDVALRCDPISGHVSLFWYQQALGQGPEFLTYFQNEAQLDKSGLPSDRFFAERPEGSVSTLKIQRTQQEDSAVYLCASSFMGGRGNEQYFGPGTRLTVT.

The table lists this clonotype with many counts. J is TRBJ2-1 and V is TRBV12-3 or TRBV12-4; D unclear. CDR3 length equals 10 residues. With 3 bases removed from V and 8 bases from J, the gap between germline ends came to 2 bases. The CDR3 sequence is CASSFHEQFF. CDR3 DNA: TGTGCCAGCAGTTTTCATGAGCAGTTCTTC.

The chain couples TRBV25-1 to TRBJ2-5; 11 bases are shared with TRBD2. V trimming: 6 bases; J trimming: 4 bases; junction bases outside the gene matches: 7. Germline CDR1 reads MGHDK; CDR2 reads SYGVNS. This CDR3 spans 15 amino acids. The CDR3 region has the DNA TGTGCCAGCAGACGGGGGGGACTAGCGGCAGAGACCCAGTACTTC. This translates into CASRRGGLAAETQYF. The full variable domain, completed using reference TRBV25-1 and TRBJ2-5, is EADIYQTPRYLVIGTGKKITLECSQTMGHDKMYWYQQDPGMELHLIHYSYGVNSTEKGDLSSESTVSRIRTEHFPLTLESARPSHTSQYLCASRRGGLAAETQYFGPGTRLLVL.